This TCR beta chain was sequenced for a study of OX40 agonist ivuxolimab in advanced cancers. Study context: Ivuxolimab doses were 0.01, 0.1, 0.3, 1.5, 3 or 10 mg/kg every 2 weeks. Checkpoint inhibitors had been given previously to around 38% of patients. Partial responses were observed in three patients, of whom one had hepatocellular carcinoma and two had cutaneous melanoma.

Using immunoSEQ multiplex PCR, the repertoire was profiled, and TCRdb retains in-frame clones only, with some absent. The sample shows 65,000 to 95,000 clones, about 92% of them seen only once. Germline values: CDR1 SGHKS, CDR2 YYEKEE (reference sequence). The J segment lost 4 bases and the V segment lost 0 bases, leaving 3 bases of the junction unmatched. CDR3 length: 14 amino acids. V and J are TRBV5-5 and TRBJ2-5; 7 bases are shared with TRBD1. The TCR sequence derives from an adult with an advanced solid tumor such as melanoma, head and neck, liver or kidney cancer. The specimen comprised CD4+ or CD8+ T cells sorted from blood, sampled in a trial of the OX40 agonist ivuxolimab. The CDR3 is CASSLEGAGETQYF. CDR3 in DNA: TGTGCCAGCAGCTTGGAGGGGGCGGGAGAGACCCAGTACTTC.